This T cell receptor (beta chain) was retrieved from a study of blood T cell repertoires in COVID-19. Turning to the study itself: COVID-19 samples from acute and convalescent phases originated in the United States, Italy and Spain. The analysed material was cDNA or gDNA that came from T cells, B-cell-depleted T cells, or PBMCs.

Per germline, CDR1 MNHEY and CDR2 SVGEGT. The V and J ends lost 0 bases and 4 bases, in that order; junction bases with no gene match: 14. CDR3 length equals 18 residues. In the original analysis: Estimated nucleated cell counts came from reference gene primer amplification. Sequencing was performed with immunoSEQ multiplex PCR; in TCRdb, only in-frame clones are kept and a portion is missing. V and J calls and clone size follow that table, whereas D and trimming were derived from the DNA. The sample has 65,000 to 80,000 clones, approximately 87% seen once. The receptor's source is an older man in a cohort sampled during active COVID-19. This chain uses TRBV6-2 or TRBV6-3 with TRBJ2-5; 7 positions agree with TRBD2. Input material: peripheral blood. The chain's CDR3 is CASSYSSSGRWGGETQYF. The CDR3 bases are TGTGCCAGCAGTTACTCGAGTTCCGGGAGGTGGGGAGGAGAGACCCAGTACTTC.